This T cell receptor beta chain was identified in a study of cytomegalovirus exposure and HLA in healthy donors. Study overall: Membership in the Caucasian-associated ancestry cluster was found for 75% to 85% of 300 to 400 genotyped donors.

Donors counted as nominally healthy when sampled, yet unrecorded immune exposures were likely. Germline V gene data show CDR1 as LNHDA and CDR2 as SQIVND (reference sequence). CDR3 size: 15 residues. Between the trimmed V and J ends, which lost 4 bases and 0 bases, there was a span of 12 bases. The PCR employed 60 Vbeta primers together with 13 Jbeta primers. Generated by immunoSEQ multiplex PCR, the TCRdb table keeps only in-frame clones and is missing some. This sample has about 150,000 clones, with roughly 73% found just once. Source material: PBMCs. The TCR was taken from a woman under 30 in good health and CMV-seronegative. The genes are TRBV19 and TRBJ1-1; D is possibly TRBD1 (5 bases). CDR3 protein: CASSTPGGMNTEAFF. CDR3 in DNA: TGTGCCAGTAGTACCCCGGGGGGAATGAACACTGAAGCTTTCTTT.